The 5 T cell receptor beta chains below all came from one sample that was sequenced in a study of blood T cells in healthy people across ages. Primers used in a second PCR of roughly 6 to 11 cycles were a sample-barcoded 5' primer and a J-beta primer mix. One entry per CDR3 protein results from TCRdb running MiXCR on the 5' RACE reads. This sample has roughly 570,000 distinct CDR3 sequences, with about 26% found just once. The sample consisted of blood. The receptors stem from a woman in her sixties or seventies in good health.

This clonotype occurred a few times. The rearrangement links TRBV29-1 to TRBJ1-1; D perhaps matches TRBD1 (6 bases). The CDR3 consists of 13 residues. The V and J ends lost 2 bases and 7 bases respectively, with 14 bases between them. Per the germline V gene, CDR1 is SQVTM and CDR2 is ANQGSEA. The CDR3 DNA is TGCAGCGTTGAATCGGGGGCCGGGGTTGAAGCTTTCTTT. Its translation: CSVESGAGVEAFF.

There are a few counts of this clonotype. Germline is not matched at one junction end, which may reflect a read error. The J gene is TRBJ2-1, the V gene TRBV11-2; the match to TRBD2 covers 12 bases. The CDR3 extends over 15 amino acids. Germline V gene lookup returns CDR1 SGHAT and CDR2 FQNNGV. DNA of the CDR3: TGTGCCAGCAGCTTAAGACTAGCGGGAGACAATGAGCGGTTCTTC. It is translated as CASSLRLAGDNERFF.

This clonotype has a handful of counts. V and J are TRBV6-1 and TRBJ1-1; D not resolved. CDR3 length equals 13 residues. The V and J ends lost 6 bases and 0 bases respectively, with 8 bases between them. Germline CDR1 MNHNS, CDR2 SASEGT. The CDR3 is CASRRAMNTEAFF. In nucleotides, the CDR3 is TGTGCCAGCAGACGAGCTATGAACACTGAAGCTTTCTTT.

The V and J genes are TRBV2 and TRBJ2-2; 7 bases are shared with TRBD2. Germline V gene sequence: CDR1 SNHLY, CDR2 FYNNEI. V lost 6 bases to trimming and J lost 3 bases; unmatched junction nucleotides: 7. CDR3 length equals 15 residues. The CDR3 nucleotides read TGTGCCAGCAGCGCTACTAGCGCCGACACCGGGGAGCTGTTTTTT. Amino acids: CASSATSADTGELFF.

This chain connects TRBV5-6 to TRBJ1-6; D possibly corresponds to TRBD1 (5 bases). In germline, CDR1 is SGHDT, CDR2 YYEEEE. The CDR3 is made up of 17 amino acids. V shed 1 base and J shed 7 bases, with 18 bases lying between them. CDR3 DNA: TGTGCCAGCAGCTTGTTTCGCAGGGAAGAACTGAATTCACCCCTCCACTTT. Protein sequence: CASSLFRREELNSPLHF.